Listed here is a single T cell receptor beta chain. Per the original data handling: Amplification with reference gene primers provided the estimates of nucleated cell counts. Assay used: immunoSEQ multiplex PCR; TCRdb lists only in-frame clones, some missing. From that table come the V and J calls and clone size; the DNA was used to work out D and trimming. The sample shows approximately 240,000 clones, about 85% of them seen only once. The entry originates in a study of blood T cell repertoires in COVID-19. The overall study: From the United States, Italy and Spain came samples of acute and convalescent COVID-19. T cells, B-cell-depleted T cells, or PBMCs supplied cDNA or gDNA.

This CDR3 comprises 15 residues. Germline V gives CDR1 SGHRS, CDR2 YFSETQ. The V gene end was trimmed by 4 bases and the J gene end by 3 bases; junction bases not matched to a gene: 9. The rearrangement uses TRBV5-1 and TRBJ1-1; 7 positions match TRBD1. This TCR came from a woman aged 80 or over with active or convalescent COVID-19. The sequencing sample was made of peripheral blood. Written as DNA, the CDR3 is TGCGCCAGCAGCGCATCGCCTACAGGGGACACTGAAGCTTTCTTT. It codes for CASSASPTGDTEAFF.